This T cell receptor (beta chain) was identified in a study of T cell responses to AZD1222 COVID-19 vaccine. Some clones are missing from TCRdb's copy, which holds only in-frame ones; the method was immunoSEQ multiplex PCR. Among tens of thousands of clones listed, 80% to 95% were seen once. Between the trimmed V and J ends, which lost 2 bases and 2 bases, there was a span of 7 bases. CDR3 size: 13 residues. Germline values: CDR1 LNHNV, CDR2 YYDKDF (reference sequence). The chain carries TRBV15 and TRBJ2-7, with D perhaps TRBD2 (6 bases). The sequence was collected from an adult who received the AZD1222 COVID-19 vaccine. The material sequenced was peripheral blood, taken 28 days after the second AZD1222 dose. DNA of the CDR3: TGTGCCACCAGCAGATCGGGGGCCTACGAGCAGTACTTC. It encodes CATSRSGAYEQYF.